This T cell receptor beta chain was retrieved from a study of early T cells in non-severe SARS-CoV-2 infection. Overall study context: Unsorted whole blood bulk RNA was sequenced, with unpaired chains.

Individually, cDNA molecules had unique molecular identifiers attached to them. TCRdb recomputed calls from the 5' RACE reads with MiXCR, one row per CDR3 protein. The sample shows about 48,000 distinct CDR3 sequences, roughly 5.4% of them seen only once. This clonotype has a count of ten or more. Its antigen is not identified. V was pared by 0 bases and J by 4 bases, with 5 bases of the junction left unmatched. From germline, CDR1 is WNHNN and CDR2 SYGVQD (reference sequence). This CDR3 spans 16 amino acids. Whole-study findings and limits: Anti-spike CD8 specificities were favored by VDJdb matching, whose results missed private and CD4 specificities.

The chain couples TRBV10-1 to TRBJ2-5; 10 nucleotides align to TRBD1. The source was whole blood, collected at baseline. The sequence was obtained from an adult who was a healthcare worker with PCR-confirmed SARS-CoV-2 infection or an uninfected control (not recorded which). DNA for the CDR3: TGCGCCAGCAGTGAGTCCGTGACAGGGGGCCCAGAGACCCAGTACTTC. Protein: CASSESVTGGPETQYF.